This is a list of T cell receptor beta chains from one sample in a study of graft-versus-host responses after intestinal transplantation. Sequencing was performed with immunoSEQ multiplex PCR; in TCRdb, only in-frame clones are kept and a portion is missing. The profile shows some 45,000 clones, over 75% of them singletons. The sample consisted of PBMCs, taken 524 days after transplant. The receptor set was obtained from a human patient who received an intestinal transplant, so some T cells may come from the graft donor. The CDR3 runs from the conserved cysteine through the conserved F or W. D genes are given only for firm matches. Expanded clones are given a class, and other clones once, few, many or no size at all.

>-|-|TRBJ2-7|TRBV19
CASSMPGGGPDEQYF
TGTGCCAGTAGTATGCCAGGGGGAGGGCCGGACGAGCAGTACTTC
>-|-|TRBJ1-2|TRBV28
CASSPTNSYYGYTF
TGTGCCAGCAGCCCAACCAACAGCTACTATGGCTACACCTTC
>-|-|TRBJ1-5|TRBV10-1
CASSLFSSRVSNQPQHF
TGCGCCAGCAGTCTTTTCTCCTCGAGGGTTAGCAATCAGCCCCAGCATTTT
>once|-|TRBJ2-7|TRBV13
CASSFRSGHPQEQYF
TGTGCCAGCAGCTTTCGGAGCGGCCATCCCCAGGAGCAGTACTTC
>-|TRBD1|TRBJ2-2|TRBV18
CASSPDRGNTGELFF
TGTGCCAGCTCCCCCGACAGGGGGAACACCGGGGAGCTGTTTTTT
>-|-|TRBJ2-1|TRBV19
CASSIGPADYNEQFF
TGTGCCAGTAGTATAGGGCCGGCAGACTACAATGAGCAGTTCTTC
>-|-|TRBJ1-1|TRBV6-5
CASKQVPNTEAFF
TGTGCCAGCAAACAGGTCCCGAACACTGAAGCTTTCTTT
>-|TRBD1|TRBJ1-5|TRBV7-2
CASSYTGGGNQPQHF
TGTGCCAGCAGCTACACAGGGGGCGGCAATCAGCCCCAGCATTTT
>-|TRBD1|TRBJ2-5|TRBV7-7
CASSLATGTGGRETQYF
TGTGCTAGCAGCCTGGCCACCGGGACAGGGGGGCGGGAGACCCAGTACTTC
>-|-|TRBJ2-7|TRBV5-4
CASSQGVFSYEQYF
TGCGCCAGCAGCCAAGGGGTCTTCAGCTACGAGCAGTACTTC
>-|-|TRBJ2-7|TRBV28
CASSPSSYEQYF
TGTGCCAGCAGTCCAAGTAGCTACGAGCAGTACTTC
>-|-|TRBJ2-7|TRBV4-2
CASSPGTSSGEQYF
TGTGCCAGCAGCCCTGGGACCTCCTCGGGGGAGCAGTACTTC
>-|-|TRBJ1-2|TRBV4-2
CASSGVGGEVNYGYTF
TGTGCCAGCAGCGGAGTGGGGGGGGAGGTCAACTATGGCTACACCTTC
>-|-|TRBJ1-6|TRBV28
CASGPNGGMPYNSPLHF
TGTGCCAGCGGCCCCAACGGAGGGATGCCTTATAATTCACCCCTCCACTTT
>once|-|TRBJ1-1|TRBV19
CASYGGFNTEAFF
TGTGCCAGTTATGGGGGGTTTAACACTGAAGCTTTCTTT
>once|-|TRBJ2-1|TRBV5-1
CASSRGGIGPYNEQFF
TGCGCCAGTTCGAGGGGCGGGATAGGCCCATACAATGAGCAGTTCTTC
>-|TRBD1|TRBJ1-5|TRBV28
CASSLRGQGNQPQHF
TGTGCCAGCAGTTTAAGGGGACAGGGCAATCAGCCCCAGCATTTT
>once|-|TRBJ2-7|TRBV5-1
CASTGQSLYEQYF
TGCGCCAGCACCGGACAGAGCCTCTACGAGCAGTACTTC
>few|-|TRBJ1-2|TRBV7-3
CASSFTTDNRAVSYTF
TGTGCCAGCAGCTTCACAACCGACAACAGGGCCGTAAGCTACACCTTC
>-|-|TRBJ2-5|TRBV27
CASSLSGAQETQYF
TGTGCCAGCAGTTTGAGCGGTGCCCAAGAGACCCAGTACTTC
>-|TRBD2|TRBJ2-1|TRBV11-2
CASSLGLVNYNEQFF
TGTGCCAGCAGCCTCGGACTAGTTAATTACAATGAGCAGTTCTTC
>-|-|TRBJ1-2|TRBV2
CASSGTTGGWSECF
TGTGCCAGCAGTGGGACAACCGGCGGGTGGTCGGAGTGCTTC
>few|TRBD2|TRBJ2-1|TRBV6-5
CASSYRDYLNNEQFF
TGTGCCAGCAGTTACCGGGACTACCTCAACAATGAGCAGTTCTTC
>-|-|TRBJ2-3|TRBV27
CASSFSDTQYF
TGTGCCAGCAGTTTCTCAGATACGCAGTATTTT
>-|-|TRBJ2-7|TRBV6-5
CASSYSNRPGEQYF
TGTGCCAGCAGTTACTCGAACAGGCCTGGGGAGCAGTACTTC
>-|-|TRBJ2-5|TRBV21-1
CASSKARPPQETQYF
TGTGCCAGCAGCAAAGCTCGGCCACCTCAAGAGACCCAGTACTTC
>-|-|TRBJ2-7|TRBV18
CASSPGGAGAYEQYF
TGTGCCAGCTCCCCGGGGGGTGCAGGGGCCTACGAGCAGTACTTC
>once|TRBD2|TRBJ2-1|TRBV7-3
CASSLVAGTQNEQFF
TGTGCCAGCAGCTTAGTAGCGGGGACACAGAATGAGCAGTTCTTC
>-|-|TRBJ1-2|TRBV9
CASSVDSRFYGYTF
TGTGCCAGCAGCGTAGATAGCAGGTTCTATGGCTACACCTTC
>-|-|TRBJ2-3|TRBV10-3
CAIAQGDTQYF
TGTGCCATCGCACAGGGAGATACGCAGTATTTT
>-|-|TRBJ1-2|TRBV4-2
CASSPIVGYTF
TGTGCCAGCAGCCCCATAGTAGGCTACACCTTC
>-|TRBD1|TRBJ2-4|TRBV6-1
CASLWDRGAKNIQYF
TGTGCCAGTTTGTGGGACAGGGGTGCCAAAAACATTCAGTACTTC
>few|TRBD1|TRBJ1-4|TRBV11-2
CASSHGQGSEKLFF
TGTGCCAGCAGCCATGGACAGGGGAGTGAAAAACTGTTTTTT
>-|TRBD2|TRBJ2-7|TRBV7-2
CAGSRLAGGAHEQYF
TGTGCCGGCAGCCGGCTAGCGGGAGGAGCCCACGAGCAGTACTTC
>-|TRBD1|TRBJ2-4|TRBV4-3
CASSQEDRGKNIQYF
TGCGCCAGCAGCCAAGAAGACAGGGGAAAAAACATTCAGTACTTC
>-|-|TRBJ1-5|TRBV6-1
CASIRGEYSNQPQHF
TGTGCCAGCATAAGGGGAGAGTATAGCAATCAGCCCCAGCATTTT
>few|-|TRBJ1-5|TRBV10-3
CAISDTIDQPQHF
TGTGCCATCAGTGACACCATCGATCAGCCCCAGCATTTT
>-|-|TRBJ2-7|TRBV19
CASSIGPGYEQYF
TGTGCCAGTAGTATTGGGCCCGGCTACGAGCAGTACTTC
>-|-|TRBJ2-5|TRBV10-3
CATTNKVGETQYF
TGTGCCACCACGAATAAAGTTGGAGAGACCCAGTACTTC
>-|-|TRBJ1-1|TRBV5-5
CASSFLGSVGEAFF
TGTGCCAGCAGCTTCCTTGGGAGTGTCGGTGAAGCTTTCTTT
>few|-|TRBJ2-7|TRBV10-3
CAISDLGVSYEQYF
TGTGCCATCAGTGATTTAGGGGTTTCCTACGAGCAGTACTTC
>once|-|TRBJ1-1|TRBV4-1
CASSRRSGADTEAFF
TGCGCCAGCAGCCGCCGATCGGGGGCGGACACTGAAGCTTTCTTT
>-|TRBD1|TRBJ1-4|TRBV2
CASSGTGQLMKKLFF
TGTGCCAGCAGCGGGACAGGACAATTAATGAAGAAACTGTTTTTT
>-|-|TRBJ2-1|TRBV11-2
CASSLHASLAYNEQFF
TGTGCCAGCAGCTTACACGCCAGTCTGGCCTACAATGAGCAGTTCTTC
>-|-|TRBJ2-6|TRBV18
CASSLDPGVGSGANVLTF
TGTGCCAGCTCACTGGACCCGGGGGTTGGCTCTGGGGCCAACGTCCTGACTTTC
>-|-|TRBJ1-6|TRBV5-1
CASSLDIGWDSPLHF
TGCGCCAGCAGCTTGGACATTGGATGGGATTCACCCCTCCACTTT
>once|-|TRBJ2-7|TRBV29-1
CSAAFGQNYEQYF
TGCAGCGCAGCCTTTGGACAGAACTACGAGCAGTACTTC
>-|-|TRBJ2-5|TRBV6-1
CASSALQGPGRETQYF
TGTGCCAGCAGTGCATTACAGGGGCCGGGGAGGGAGACCCAGTACTTC
>-|TRBD2|TRBJ2-7|TRBV7-9
CASSDTSGSSYEQYF
TGTGCCAGCAGCGATACTAGCGGGAGCTCCTACGAGCAGTACTTC